These 22 T cell receptor beta chains share one sample of origin, sequenced in a study of T cells after yellow fever vaccination. TCRdb fed the 5' RACE reads into MiXCR, producing one record per CDR3 protein. The sample comprises about 110,000 distinct CDR3 sequences, approximately 8.4% of which are singletons, and about 25% rests with the top ten. Sequences were derived from CD8+ T cells sorted from PBMCs, sampled 45 days after the yellow fever booster vaccination. The receptors shown here come from a man aged 25 to 45 who received the YFV17D yellow fever vaccine.

In its sample, this clonotype was seen many times. The chain uses TRBV5-1 and TRBJ1-1; 7 bases line up with TRBD1. With 0 bases clipped from V and 6 bases from J, the junction kept 2 bases outside the gene matches. Germline V lookup: CDR1 SGHRS, CDR2 YFSETQ. The CDR3 runs 13 residues. CDR3 in amino acids: CASSLAGQPEAFF. The CDR3 DNA follows: TGCGCCAGCAGCTTGGCGGGACAGCCTGAAGCTTTCTTT.

V usage is TRBV5-1 and J usage is TRBJ1-5; D ambiguous. Trimming pared 4 bases from V and 3 bases from J, leaving 23 bases between. This CDR3 is built from 18 residues. Germline assignment: CDR1 SGHRS and CDR2 YFSETQ. CDR3 nucleotides: TGCGCCAGCAGCAAAATCCCCCGTTGGGTTACATCCAATCAGCCCCAGCATTTT. This translates into CASSKIPRWVTSNQPQHF.

The rearrangement links TRBV6-5 to TRBJ1-2; weak D call: TRBD1 (6 bases). Deletions cut 2 bases from V and 8 bases from J, with 12 bases between. Germline CDR1 and CDR2: MNHEY and SVGAGI. The CDR3 sequence is 13 residues long. The CDR3 DNA sequence: TGTGCCAGCAGTTACCAAGGGGGGGTCGGCTACACCTTC. It yields the protein CASSYQGGVGYTF.

This clonotype was counted ten times or more. V and J are TRBV27 and TRBJ2-7, with D possibly called TRBD1 or TRBD2 (6 bases each). Germline values: CDR1 MNHEY, CDR2 SMNVEV (reference sequence). This CDR3 has 15 amino acids. Trimming stripped 3 bases from V and 3 bases from J, with 15 bases between. This chain's CDR3 is CASSFIGGRGYEQYF. Written as DNA, the CDR3 is TGTGCCAGCAGTTTCATCGGGGGCCGGGGCTACGAGCAGTACTTC.

This clonotype occurred many times. The gene calls are TRBV20-1 and TRBJ2-1; 9 bases match TRBD2. The CDR3 is 16 residues long. Germline values: CDR1 DFQATT, CDR2 SNEGSKA (reference sequence). Losses at the gene ends were 1 base for V and 4 bases for J; bases not matched to a gene: 8. Written as DNA, the CDR3 is TGCAGTGCTAGAGGATCAGGACTAGCGATTTACAATGAGCAGTTCTTC. The encoded protein is CSARGSGLAIYNEQFF.

This clonotype was observed a handful of times. This chain connects TRBV20-1 to TRBJ1-1; D possibly corresponds to TRBD1 (6 bases). The CDR3 runs 15 residues. V gave up 6 bases and J gave up 0 bases, with 17 bases separating them. Germline CDR1 reads DFQATT; CDR2 reads SNEGSKA (reference sequence). The CDR3 coding sequence is TGCAGTGCCCCCTGGGGGGCAGCAATGAACACTGAAGCTTTCTTT. Its translation: CSAPWGAAMNTEAFF.

This clonotype was seen more than once but under ten times. This chain links TRBV24-1 with TRBJ2-2; D gene uncertain. Germline V gene data show CDR1 as KGHDR and CDR2 as SFDVKD. V lost 5 bases, J lost 0 bases, and 9 bases lay in between. This CDR3 region has 15 residues. The CDR3 DNA sequence: TGTGCCACCAGTGCCCCGACCCCGAACACCGGGGAGCTGTTTTTT. Translating gives CATSAPTPNTGELFF.

This clonotype was seen more than once but under ten times. The chain couples TRBV5-1 to TRBJ2-7; D not resolved. With 0 bases removed from V and 2 bases from J, the gap between germline ends came to 9 bases. CDR1 is SGHRS and CDR2 is YFSETQ in the germline V gene. CDR3 length equals 14 residues. This CDR3 is CASSLGDPTYEQYF. Written as DNA, the CDR3 is TGCGCCAGCAGCTTGGGTGACCCGACCTACGAGCAGTACTTC.

This clonotype was counted many times. The chain carries TRBV20-1 and TRBJ2-5; 13 bases line up with TRBD2. The CDR3 totals 15 residues. Germline CDR1 is DFQATT and CDR2 is SNEGSKA (reference sequence). V lost 5 bases and J lost 5; bases outside the gene matches: 8. DNA for the CDR3: TGCAGTGCTTCTCGGACTAGCGGGAGATTGGAGACCCAGTACTTC. Translated: CSASRTSGRLETQYF.

The chain uses TRBV30 and TRBJ2-1, with a weak D call TRBD2 (6 bases). The CDR3 is 15 residues long. With 2 bases removed from V and 6 bases from J, the gap between germline ends came to 17 bases. Germline CDR1 is GTSNPN and CDR2 is SVGIG (reference sequence). CDR3 residues: CAWSSLADLGNEQFF. For the CDR3, the DNA is TGTGCCTGGAGTTCGTTAGCGGACTTGGGCAATGAGCAGTTCTTC.

This clonotype has at least ten counts. This rearrangement joins TRBV12-3 or TRBV12-4 to TRBJ2-3; D is ambiguous. The CDR3 has 15 residues. V lost 2 bases and J 0 bases, leaving 9 bases between the germline ends. The CDR3 is CASSLLDSSTDTQYF. The DNA for the CDR3 is TGTGCCAGCAGTTTACTGGATTCTAGCACAGATACGCAGTATTTT.

In its sample, this clonotype was seen a few times. V and J are TRBV6-5 and TRBJ2-5; D is ambiguous. Between the trimmed V and J ends, which lost 0 bases and 0 bases, there was a span of 5 bases. Germline V CDR1 and CDR2: MNHEY, SVGAGI. The CDR3 covers 14 residues. The CDR3 reads CASSYSGNQETQYF. The CDR3 nucleotides are TGTGCCAGCAGTTACTCGGGCAACCAAGAGACCCAGTACTTC.

This clonotype was counted between two and nine times. The V and J genes are TRBV15 and TRBJ1-3, with D possibly TRBD1 on 6 matching bases. This CDR3 comprises 17 residues. Between the trimmed V and J ends, which lost 0 bases and 0 bases, there was a span of 12 bases. From germline, CDR1 is LNHNV and CDR2 YYDKDF (reference sequence). CDR3 coding DNA: TGTGCCACCAGCAGAGATCTAACGGACAGCTCTGGAAACACCATATATTTT. Amino acid sequence: CATSRDLTDSSGNTIYF.

This clonotype was counted many times. The V and J genes are TRBV15 and TRBJ2-3; 9 nucleotides line up with TRBD1. This CDR3 spans 16 amino acids. The junction had 7 bases not matched to a gene; V was cut back by 2 bases and J by 4 bases. Germline loops: CDR1 LNHNV, CDR2 YYDKDF (reference sequence). The chain's CDR3 is CATSRPPGTGPDTQYF. In DNA form, the CDR3 reads TGTGCCACCAGCAGACCACCCGGGACAGGGCCAGATACGCAGTATTTT.

This clonotype was seen many times. The J gene is TRBJ2-5, the V gene TRBV7-9, with D perhaps matching TRBD2 (6 bases). V gave up 4 bases and J gave up 6 bases, with 15 bases separating them. CDR1 is SEHNR, CDR2 FQNEAQ, per germline (reference sequence). The CDR3 consists of 14 residues. The CDR3: CASSSGLKIKTQYF. In DNA form, the CDR3 reads TGTGCCAGCAGCTCTGGACTAAAAATTAAGACCCAGTACTTC.

This clonotype has ten or more counts. The chain is built from TRBV10-3 and TRBJ2-2; maybe TRBD1 (6 bases). Trimming removed 10 bases from V and 7 bases from J, with 10 bases in between. This CDR3 is 11 amino acids long. The V gene's germline CDR1 is ENHRY and CDR2 SYGVKD. The CDR3 loop is CASKGVGELFF. CDR3 nucleotide sequence: TGTGCCAGCAAGGGGGTCGGGGAGCTGTTTTTT.

This clonotype was picked up many times. The chain couples TRBV4-3 to TRBJ2-7, with D possibly being TRBD1 (6 bases). The CDR3 length is 14 residues. Germline loops: CDR1 LGHNA, CDR2 YSLEER. Trimming stripped 1 base from V and 5 bases from J, with 12 bases between. CDR3 sequence reads: CASSQGQVRDEQYF. The CDR3 nucleotides are TGCGCCAGCAGCCAAGGACAGGTTCGGGACGAGCAGTACTTC.

V gene TRBV14 combines with J gene TRBJ2-7, with D perhaps matching TRBD1 (6 bases). There are 17 residues in the CDR3. Trimming stripped 0 bases from V and 3 bases from J, with 18 bases between. The germline CDR1 and CDR2 sequences are SGHDN and FVKESK. In DNA, the CDR3 is TGTGCCAGCAGCCAAGAGGTAGGACAGCAAACAGTCTACGAGCAGTACTTC. Protein product: CASSQEVGQQTVYEQYF. Complete variable domain (other parts from reference TRBV14 and TRBJ2-7): EAGVTQFPSHSVIEKGQTVTLRCDPISGHDNLYWYRRVMGKEIKFLLHFVKESKQDESGMPNNRFLAERTGGTYSTLKVQPAELEDSGVYFCASSQEVGQQTVYEQYFGPGTRLTVT.

As concerns this clonotype: A much larger clone lies a single base off, so this may be a read error. J is TRBJ1-1 and V is TRBV7-6; D ambiguous. V was trimmed by 6 bases and J by 8 bases, leaving 16 bases between them. This CDR3 is 13 amino acids long. Per germline, CDR1 SGHVS and CDR2 FNYEAQ. CDR3 sequence reads: CASSLIETAEAFF. In DNA form, the CDR3 reads TGTGCCAGCAGTCTCATCGAAACAGCAGAAGCTTTCTTT.

In its sample, this clonotype was seen many times. The chain is built from TRBV29-1 and TRBJ2-2; the D gene is possibly TRBD1 (6 bases). The CDR3 contains 13 residues. Trimming pared 0 bases from V and 7 bases from J, leaving 9 bases between. Looked up from germline, CDR1 is SQVTM and CDR2 is ANQGSEA. The CDR3 region has the DNA TGCAGCGTTGAAGAAGGGGGAGTCGGGGAGCTGTTTTTT. Protein: CSVEEGGVGELFF.

The sample holds many counts of this clonotype. The chain joins TRBV3-1 to TRBJ2-7, with a tentative D call TRBD1 (6 bases). Germline V CDR1 and CDR2: LGHDT, YNNKEL (reference sequence). The CDR3 spans 17 residues. V was pared by 4 bases and J by 5 bases, with 24 bases between. DNA of the CDR3: TGTGCCAGCAGCCCACAATATTGGACAGCCCCGCCGGACGAGCAGTACTTC. Encoded protein: CASSPQYWTAPPDEQYF.

Concerning this clonotype: This may be a read error: a much more frequent sequence differs by one nucleotide. This chain links TRBV6-1 with TRBJ2-4; TRBD1 is a possible D gene (6 bases). Germline V gene data show CDR1 as MNHNS and CDR2 as SASEGT. The CDR3 is made up of 15 amino acids. Here the CDR3 reads CASSRQGWANNIQYF. CDR3 in DNA: TGTGCCAGCAGTCGTCAGGGGTGGGCCAACAACATTCAGTACTTC.